This paragraph reports one T cell receptor beta chain. The data originate from a study of blood T cell repertoires in COVID-19. Study as a whole: Both acute and convalescent COVID-19 samples were obtained from the United States, Italy and Spain.

In the study's own analysis: Amplification from reference gene primers served as the basis for estimated nucleated cell counts. The data were produced by immunoSEQ multiplex PCR, yet TCRdb's version contains in-frame clones alone and is incomplete. For V, J and clone size, that table is used; D and trimming come from the DNA. This sample has some 460,000 clones, with 80% to 90% found just once. The source of this sequence is a woman under 40 with acute or convalescent COVID-19. The sample taken for sequencing was peripheral blood.

The CDR3 DNA sequence: TGTGCCAGCAGGACAACAGGGTGGCAGCCCCAGCATTTT. Its protein product is CASRTTGWQPQHF. The genes are TRBV6-5 and TRBJ1-5, with a weak D call TRBD1 (6 bases). Germline loops: CDR1 MNHEY, CDR2 SVGAGI. The length of the CDR3 is 13 residues. Trimming left V 6 bases short and J 7 bases short, with 13 bases between.